The 10 T cell receptor beta chains below were found in one sample sequenced in a study of CD8 T cells in Susac syndrome. It was with random hexamers that roughly 0.45 to 1 ug RNA was reverse transcribed. Each CDR3 protein gets one entry after TCRdb re-called the immunoSEQ multiplex PCR reads with MiXCR. The sample consists of more than 95,000 distinct CDR3 sequences, over 90% of them appearing once. Sequencing used CD8+ T cells from PBMCs. Every receptor here comes from a human donor with multiple sclerosis.

The rearrangement uses TRBV11-2 and TRBJ2-5; maybe TRBD1 (6 bases). Trimming removed 3 bases from V and 5 bases from J, with 13 bases in between. The CDR3 contains 14 residues. Germline V lookup: CDR1 SGHAT, CDR2 FQNNGV. The CDR3 region has the DNA TGTGCCAGCAGCTTGGGGGCGGTTCGGGAGACCCAGTACTTC. This sequence encodes CASSLGAVRETQYF.

The CDR3 here is CATSDLNRGYEQFF. As DNA, the CDR3 is TGTGCCACCAGTGATTTGAACAGGGGTTATGAGCAGTTCTTC. The V call is TRBV24-1, the J call TRBJ2-1; TRBD1 aligns across 7 bases. The CDR3 totals 14 residues. Germline lookup yields CDR1 KGHDR and CDR2 SFDVKD. Unmatched junction bases numbered 3, after V lost 0 bases and J lost 8 bases.

The V and J genes are TRBV28 and TRBJ1-6; 8 nucleotides line up with TRBD1. V shed 3 bases, J shed 10 bases, and the junction held 5 bases outside the gene matches. The CDR3 extends over 14 amino acids. CDR1 is MDHEN, CDR2 SYDVKM, per germline. CDR3 in amino acids: CASSFSDRVSPLHF. In DNA form, the CDR3 reads TGTGCCAGCAGTTTCTCGGACAGGGTGTCACCCCTCCACTTT.

The chain joins TRBV5-1 to TRBJ2-7; 7 nucleotides line up with TRBD1. The junction had 9 bases not matched to a gene; V was cut back by 7 bases and J by 5 bases. This CDR3 region has 13 residues. Germline CDR1 is SGHRS and CDR2 is YFSETQ. Here the CDR3 reads CASSDRPEDEQYF. The CDR3, as DNA: TGCGCCAGCTCGGACAGGCCTGAGGACGAGCAGTACTTC.

The rearrangement joins TRBV27 to TRBJ1-2; D gene uncertain. V lost 5 bases to trimming and J lost 0 bases, with 7 bases between them. CDR3 size: 13 residues. The germline V gene has CDR1 MNHEY and CDR2 SMNVEV (reference sequence). The CDR3 sequence: CASSQRANYGYTF. CDR3 nucleotides: TGTGCCAGCAGTCAAAGAGCTAACTATGGCTACACCTTC.

This rearrangement joins TRBV11-2 to TRBJ2-1; 9 nucleotides match TRBD2. Germline lookup yields CDR1 SGHAT and CDR2 FQNNGV. This CDR3 comprises 15 residues. With 1 base clipped from V and 5 bases from J, the junction kept 3 bases outside the gene matches. CDR3 bases: TGTGCCAGCAGCTTAGGTAGCGGGGGAGACAATGAGCAGTTCTTC. It encodes CASSLGSGGDNEQFF.

This chain uses TRBV29-1 with TRBJ1-2, with TRBD1 matching 7 bases. In germline, CDR1 is SQVTM, CDR2 ANQGSEA. This CDR3 region has 16 residues. The V and J ends lost 2 bases and 2 bases, in that order; junction bases with no gene match: 11. The CDR3: CSVEPTFGTENYGYTF. The CDR3 nucleotides are TGCAGCGTTGAACCGACCTTCGGGACAGAGAACTATGGCTACACCTTC. Full variable domain (missing parts from reference TRBV29-1 and TRBJ1-2): SAVISQKPSRDICQRGTSLTIQCQVDSQVTMMFWYRQQPGQSLTLIATANQGSEATYESGFVIDKFPISRPNLTFSTLTVSNMSPEDSSIYLCSVEPTFGTENYGYTFGSGTRLTVV.

This chain uses TRBV27 with TRBJ1-2; tentatively, D is TRBD1 (5 bases). V dropped 6 bases and J dropped 3 bases, with 8 bases sitting between them. The CDR3 loop spans 12 amino acids. Germline V CDR1 and CDR2: MNHEY, SMNVEV (reference sequence). CDR3 sequence reads: CASRTADYGYTF. DNA of the CDR3: TGTGCCAGCAGGACAGCGGACTATGGCTACACCTTC.

The chain combines TRBV5-1 with TRBJ2-2; 7 nucleotides agree with TRBD2. V was pared by 4 bases and J by 2 bases, with 8 bases of the junction left unmatched. The CDR3 loop spans 16 amino acids. Germline CDR1 is SGHRS and CDR2 is YFSETQ. The CDR3 sequence: CASSPTGLENTGELFF. The CDR3 DNA reads as TGCGCCAGCAGCCCTACTGGACTAGAAAACACCGGGGAGCTGTTTTTT.

The V call is TRBV9, the J call TRBJ1-1, with a weak D call TRBD1 (5 bases). Trimming removed 0 bases at V and 6 bases at J, with 15 bases between. The germline CDR1 and CDR2 sequences are SGDLS and YYNGEE. This CDR3 contains 15 residues. CDR3 region: CASSVVGGGKAEAFF. CDR3 nucleotides: TGTGCCAGCAGCGTAGTGGGGGGAGGTAAGGCTGAAGCTTTCTTT.